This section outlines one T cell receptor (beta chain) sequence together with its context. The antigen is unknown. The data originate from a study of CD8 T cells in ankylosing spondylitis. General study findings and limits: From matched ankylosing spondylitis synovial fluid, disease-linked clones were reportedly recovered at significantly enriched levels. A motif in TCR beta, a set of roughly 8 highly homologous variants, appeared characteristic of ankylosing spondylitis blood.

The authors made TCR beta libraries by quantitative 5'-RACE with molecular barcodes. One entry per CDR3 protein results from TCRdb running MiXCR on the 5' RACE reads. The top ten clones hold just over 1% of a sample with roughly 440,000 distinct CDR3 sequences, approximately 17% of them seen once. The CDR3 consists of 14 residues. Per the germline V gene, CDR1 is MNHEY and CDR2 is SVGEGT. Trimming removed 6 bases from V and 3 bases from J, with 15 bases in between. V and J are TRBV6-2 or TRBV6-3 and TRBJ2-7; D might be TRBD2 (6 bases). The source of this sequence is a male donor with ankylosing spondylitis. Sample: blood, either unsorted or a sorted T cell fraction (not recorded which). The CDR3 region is CASRDVAEIYEQYF. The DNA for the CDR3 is TGTGCCAGCAGGGACGTAGCGGAGATCTACGAGCAGTACTTC.